The 21 T cell receptor beta chains below come from one sample, sequenced in a study of cytomegalovirus exposure and HLA in healthy donors. Measured with immunoSEQ multiplex PCR; TCRdb has only the in-frame clones, and not every one. The sample has about 360,000 clones, around 86% seen once. Material for sequencing was PBMCs. The origin of the receptors is a woman aged 18-29 years in good health and CMV-seronegative.

The chain uses TRBV29-1 and TRBJ1-2; 7 nucleotides align to TRBD1. V lost 7 bases to trimming and J lost 5 bases; unmatched junction nucleotides: 13. CDR1 SQVTM and CDR2 ANQGSEA come from the germline V gene. This CDR3 is built from 14 residues. CDR3 sequence reads: CSAEDPDRIYGYTF. The CDR3 DNA follows: TGCAGCGCCGAAGACCCGGACAGGATTTATGGCTACACCTTC.

This clone was detected a few times. The rearrangement links TRBV11-2 to TRBJ2-1; D is undetermined. The CDR3 spans 13 residues. V lost 5 bases, J lost 3 bases, and 8 bases lay in between. The V gene's germline CDR1 is SGHAT and CDR2 FQNNGV. This chain's CDR3 is CASSPLDYNEQFF. The CDR3 region has the DNA TGTGCCAGCAGCCCCCTAGACTACAATGAGCAGTTCTTC.

As for this clone: The identical CDR3 is also encoded by other nucleotide sequences in the sample. The J gene is TRBJ1-5, the V gene TRBV2; 8 bases agree with TRBD1. Germline CDR1 and CDR2: SNHLY and FYNNEI. This CDR3 contains 14 residues. V lost 6 bases and J lost 1; bases outside the gene matches: 2. The CDR3 coding sequence is TGTGCCAGCAGCCGGGACAGGAGCAATCAGCCCCAGCATTTT. It specifies CASSRDRSNQPQHF.

The rearrangement joins TRBV6-1 to TRBJ2-6; perhaps TRBD2 as D (5 bases). Trimming removed 3 bases from V and 4 bases from J, with 10 bases in between. CDR3 length: 15 amino acids. Germline V gives CDR1 MNHNS, CDR2 SASEGT. The DNA of the CDR3 is TGTGCCAGCAGTGAGTGGAGGTCAGGGGCCAACGTCCTGACTTTC. Protein product: CASSEWRSGANVLTF.

The J gene is TRBJ2-1, the V gene TRBV28; 11 nucleotides match TRBD2. V gave up 7 bases and J gave up 9 bases; unmatched junction bases: 8. Germline CDR1 reads MDHEN; CDR2 reads SYDVKM. The CDR3 has 14 residues. CDR3 bases: TGTGCCAGCACCCTGGGACTAGCGGAAGGTGAGCAGTTCTTC. Amino acid sequence: CASTLGLAEGEQFF.

The rearrangement uses TRBV4-1 and TRBJ2-1; 8 bases are a match to TRBD2. This CDR3 has 15 residues. Germline-derived CDR1 and CDR2 are MGHRA and YSYEKL. The V and J ends lost 0 bases and 9 bases, in that order; junction bases with no gene match: 7. CDR3 amino acids: CASSQDPSGSLEQFF. The CDR3 DNA sequence: TGCGCCAGCAGCCAAGATCCCAGCGGGAGCCTTGAGCAGTTCTTC.

The CDR3, as DNA: TGTGCCAGCAGTTTACCCGACGGAGGGTATGGCTACACCTTC. Its protein is CASSLPDGGYGYTF. The rearrangement uses TRBV28 and TRBJ1-2; no firm D call. The ends were cut back, 2 bases at V and 5 bases at J, with 12 bases in the middle. Germline V gene sequence: CDR1 MDHEN, CDR2 SYDVKM. The CDR3 runs to 14 residues.

V and J are TRBV28 and TRBJ1-3; D remains unclear. The germline gives CDR1 MDHEN, CDR2 SYDVKM. The ends were cut back, 4 bases at V and 0 bases at J, with 7 bases in the middle. This CDR3 has 14 amino acids. The DNA of the CDR3 is TGTGCCAGCAGTTACTACAACTCTGGAAACACCATATATTTT. Protein: CASSYYNSGNTIYF.

The chain is built from TRBV19 and TRBJ2-7; maybe TRBD1 (6 bases). V lost 6 bases, J lost 5 bases, and 20 bases lay in between. The germline V gene encodes CDR1 LNHDA and CDR2 SQIVND (reference sequence). There are 15 residues in the CDR3. For the CDR3, the DNA is TGTGCCAGTAGCCCCCTAGGACAGCCTCCCCACGAGCAGTACTTC. It is translated as CASSPLGQPPHEQYF.

The chain employs TRBV2 and TRBJ1-1; TRBD1 might be the D (6 bases). The V and J ends lost 0 bases and 5 bases respectively, with 19 bases between them. Looked up from germline, CDR1 is SNHLY and CDR2 is FYNNEI. The CDR3 is made up of 17 amino acids. The DNA of the CDR3 is TGTGCCAGCAGTGAAGCGCCAGGACAGCCTAGAGGAACTGAAGCTTTCTTT. It encodes CASSEAPGQPRGTEAFF.

With regard to this clone: A junction boundary mismatches the germline segment, possibly from a read error. The chain has TRBV4-1 and TRBJ1-6; 7 nucleotides align to TRBD1. Germline loops: CDR1 MGHRA, CDR2 YSYEKL. This CDR3 contains 16 residues. The CDR3 DNA reads as TGCGCCAGCAGCCAAGATCTCGACAGGGATAAATCACCCCTCCACTTT. Translated: CASSQDLDRDKSPLHF.

The rearrangement joins TRBV19 to TRBJ2-3; TRBD2 is a possible D gene (5 bases). This CDR3 contains 15 residues. Germline-derived CDR1 and CDR2 are LNHDA and SQIVND (reference sequence). Deletions cut 4 bases from V and 0 bases from J, with 11 bases between. The CDR3 is CASSNSDYSTDTQYF. CDR3 DNA: TGTGCCAGTAGTAATAGCGACTATAGCACAGATACGCAGTATTTT.

DNA for the CDR3: TGCGCCAGCAGTCCCGACGGGAGCTCCTACAATGAGCAGTTCTTC. Translated: CASSPDGSSYNEQFF. This sequence joins TRBV4-1 and TRBJ2-1; D is possibly TRBD2 (6 bases). The V end lost 6 bases, the J end lost 0 bases, and 12 bases lay between the germline ends. The V gene's germline CDR1 is MGHRA and CDR2 YSYEKL. This CDR3 has 15 amino acids.

The chain combines TRBV4-1 with TRBJ1-5, with 8 bases matching TRBD1. The CDR3 is made up of 16 amino acids. Germline CDR1 MGHRA, CDR2 YSYEKL. V lost 1 base, J lost 8 bases, and 10 bases stayed unmatched. CDR3 amino acids: CASSQVGLDRGKPQHF. The CDR3 DNA reads TGCGCCAGCAGCCAAGTCGGTCTAGACAGGGGAAAGCCCCAGCATTTT.

This clone was seen only once. J is TRBJ1-4 and V is TRBV19; D remains unclear. This CDR3 has 15 residues. Trimming cost V 5 bases and J 5 bases, with 15 bases left between them. The V gene's germline CDR1 is LNHDA and CDR2 SQIVND (reference sequence). The CDR3 coding sequence is TGTGCCAGTAGTGACCGGAGGAACCCGAATGAAAAACTGTTTTTT. Residues: CASSDRRNPNEKLFF.

The V and J genes are TRBV4-1 and TRBJ2-4, with D uncertain. The CDR3 consists of 15 residues. Trimming cost V 0 bases and J 5 bases, with 11 bases left between them. Germline values: CDR1 MGHRA, CDR2 YSYEKL. The CDR3 here is CASSQDQQPQNIQYF. In DNA, the CDR3 is TGCGCCAGCAGCCAAGATCAACAACCTCAAAACATTCAGTACTTC.

This clone has just a few counts. V and J are TRBV30 and TRBJ1-2; D is perhaps TRBD1 (5 bases). Germline-derived CDR1 and CDR2 are GTSNPN and SVGIG (reference sequence). The V end was cut by 2 bases, the J end by 4 bases, with 17 bases between. The length of the CDR3 is 15 residues. In nucleotides, the CDR3 is TGTGCCTGGAGTAGGCGGGCAGGGACTTTCTATGGCTACACCTTC. Translating gives CAWSRRAGTFYGYTF.

The V and J genes are TRBV27 and TRBJ2-1, with D unclear. There are 15 residues in the CDR3. The ends were cut back, 3 bases at V and 0 bases at J, with 9 bases in the middle. The V gene's germline CDR1 is MNHEY and CDR2 SMNVEV (reference sequence). The CDR3 spells CASSFGGVSYNEQFF. CDR3 nucleotide sequence: TGTGCCAGCAGTTTTGGCGGAGTCTCCTACAATGAGCAGTTCTTC.

This rearrangement joins TRBV7-2 to TRBJ2-7; 9 bases fit TRBD1. CDR3 size: 13 residues. CDR1 and CDR2 (germline): SGHTA, FQGNSA. J was trimmed by 2 bases and V by 5 bases; bases with no gene match: 1. CDR3 nucleotide sequence: TGTGCCAGCAGCCGGACAGGGGCCTACGAGCAGTACTTC. Protein sequence: CASSRTGAYEQYF.

The V gene is TRBV6-6, the J gene TRBJ1-2; TRBD1 agrees at 8 bases. Germline-derived CDR1 and CDR2 are MNHNY and SVGAGI (reference sequence). The CDR3 sequence is 15 residues long. V gave up 7 bases and J gave up 5 bases; unmatched junction bases: 12. CDR3 in amino acids: CASIRTGGEGYGYTF. The CDR3 region has the DNA TGTGCCAGCATTAGAACAGGGGGGGAGGGTTATGGCTACACCTTC.

The chain carries TRBV11-2 and TRBJ2-1; no firm D call. Trimming left V 2 bases short and J 0 bases short, with 8 bases between. Germline CDR1 and CDR2: SGHAT and FQNNGV. CDR3 length: 15 residues. The CDR3 bases are TGTGCCAGCAGCTTATCACTGAGCTCCTACAATGAGCAGTTCTTC. It yields the protein CASSLSLSSYNEQFF.